The 24 T cell receptor beta chains reported below all come from one sample, sequenced in a study of T cells in tumors after PD-1 blockade. The method was immunoSEQ multiplex PCR; TCRdb's version includes in-frame clones alone and lacks a portion of them. The profile covers about 2,000 clones, with around 70% appearing a single time and approximately 12% taken by the ten largest. Time point described: second of two pre-therapy site-matched biopsies approximately 2 months apart. The starting material was tumor tissue, obtained before anti-PD-1 treatment. The receptors here all came from a human donor with basal cell carcinoma.

This clone was counted once. The chain recombines TRBV3-1 (or the pseudogene TRBV3-2) with TRBJ2-2; 7 nucleotides align to TRBD1. With V trimmed by 6 bases and J by 4 bases, 14 bases remained unmatched. The CDR3 length is 17 residues. Germline CDR1 reads LGHDT; CDR2 reads YNNKEL (reference sequence). The CDR3 DNA follows: TGTGCCAGCAGTCCCACTGACCGACAGGGTGGCACCGGGGAGCTGTTTTTT. Its protein is CASSPTDRQGGTGELFF.

This sequence joins TRBV7-6 and TRBJ2-1; 10 bases agree with TRBD2. There are 14 residues in the CDR3. The ends lost 8 bases at V and 6 bases at J; junction bases unmatched: 7. The germline gives CDR1 SGHVS, CDR2 FNYEAQ. The CDR3 coding sequence is TGTGCCAGCTCAAGCGGGGGGGCGGTCAATGAGCAGTTCTTC. It encodes CASSSGGAVNEQFF. Supplemented by reference TRBV7-6 and TRBJ2-1, the full variable domain reads GAGVSQSPRYKVTKRGQDVALRCDPISGHVSLYWYRQALGQGPEFLTYFNYEAQQDKSGLPNDRFSAERPEGSISTLTIQRTEQRDSAMYRCASSSGGAVNEQFFGPGTRLTVL.

This rearrangement joins TRBV5-4 to TRBJ2-2, with D perhaps matching TRBD2 (7 bases). Trimming left V 3 bases short and J 0 bases short, with 12 bases between. Germline lookup yields CDR1 SGHNT and CDR2 YYREEE (reference sequence). The CDR3 spans 16 residues. The DNA for the CDR3 is TGTGCCAGCAGCTACAAGGGGGGGGCGAACACCGGGGAGCTGTTTTTT. It translates to CASSYKGGANTGELFF.

V and J are TRBV30 and TRBJ2-2, with a tentative D call TRBD1 (5 bases). The CDR3 loop spans 13 amino acids. The germline CDR1 and CDR2 sequences are GTSNPN and SVGIG (reference sequence). The V and J ends lost 4 bases and 0 bases respectively, with 6 bases between them. The CDR3, as DNA: TGTGCCTGGACCAGGGCGAACACCGGGGAGCTGTTTTTT. Protein product: CAWTRANTGELFF.

V and J are TRBV6-6 and TRBJ2-3; D uncertain. V shed 0 bases and J shed 8 bases, with 6 bases lying between them. The CDR3 sequence is 12 residues long. Germline CDR1 is MNHNY and CDR2 is SVGAGI (reference sequence). For the CDR3, the DNA is TGTGCCAGCAGTTACTCTTCAGCTACGCAGTATTTT. Protein: CASSYSSATQYF.

CDR3 bases: TGTGCCAGCAGCTTAGTTCATCAAGCGGGGGGCACCTACGAGCAGTACTTC. Its protein product is CASSLVHQAGGTYEQYF. The V call is TRBV7-2, the J call TRBJ2-7; 9 bases align to TRBD2. Germline values: CDR1 SGHTA, CDR2 FQGNSA. CDR3 length equals 17 residues. The V and J ends lost 1 base and 2 bases, in that order; junction bases with no gene match: 9.

This chain uses TRBV7-7 with TRBJ2-2, with TRBD2 matching 13 bases. CDR1 and CDR2 from the germline V gene are SSHAT and FNYEAQ (reference sequence). The trim removed 4 bases at V and 7 bases at J, leaving 6 bases unmatched. The CDR3 consists of 16 residues. CDR3 nucleotide sequence: TGTGCCAGCAGCTCTGGACTAGCGGGGGCTGGCGGGGAGCTGTTTTTT. Amino acid sequence: CASSSGLAGAGGELFF.

V and J are TRBV6-4 and TRBJ1-2; D not certain. V was pared by 7 bases and J by 6 bases, with 6 bases between. This CDR3 is 10 amino acids long. The V gene's germline CDR1 is MRHNA and CDR2 SNTAGT. The CDR3 here is CASMDHGYTF. For the CDR3, the DNA is TGTGCCAGCATGGACCATGGCTACACCTTC.

The J gene is TRBJ1-6, the V gene TRBV18; D is undetermined. This CDR3 has 14 amino acids. From germline, CDR1 is KGHSH and CDR2 LQKENI. V dropped 3 bases and J dropped 5 bases, with 8 bases sitting between them. In DNA form, the CDR3 reads TGTGCCAGCTCACCCCAGTCGGATAATTCACCCCTCCACTTT. This translates into CASSPQSDNSPLHF.

The chain recombines TRBV7-8 with TRBJ2-1; 9 positions agree with TRBD1. The germline CDR1 and CDR2 sequences are SGHVS and FQNEAQ. The CDR3 is made up of 15 amino acids. The V gene end was trimmed by 5 bases and the J gene end by 4 bases; junction bases not matched to a gene: 6. CDR3 sequence reads: CASSQRDRAYNEQFF. The CDR3 DNA sequence: TGTGCCAGCAGCCAAAGGGACAGGGCGTACAATGAGCAGTTCTTC.

This chain connects TRBV28 to TRBJ2-3; 10 nucleotides align to TRBD1. CDR3 length: 17 amino acids. Germline loops: CDR1 MDHEN, CDR2 SYDVKM. Germline trimming cut 6 bases from V and 3 bases from J; bases unmatched to any gene: 12. The CDR3: CASSPSLTGGFTDTQYF. The CDR3 nucleotides read TGTGCCAGCAGCCCAAGTCTGACAGGGGGCTTTACAGATACGCAGTATTTT. Supplemented by reference TRBV28 and TRBJ2-3, the full variable domain reads DVKVTQSSRYLVKRTGEKVFLECVQDMDHENMFWYRQDPGLGLRLIYFSYDVKMKEKGDIPEGYSVSREKKERFSLILESASTNQTSMYLCASSPSLTGGFTDTQYFGPGTRLTVL.

The V and J genes are TRBV25-1 and TRBJ2-1, with D maybe TRBD1 (5 bases). Germline V gives CDR1 MGHDK, CDR2 SYGVNS. Trimming shortened V by 3 bases and J by 7 bases, and 16 bases separated the two germline ends. This CDR3 contains 15 residues. The CDR3 region is CASSDPVGPGNEQFF. The CDR3 coding sequence is TGTGCCAGCAGTGACCCCGTGGGGCCGGGTAATGAGCAGTTCTTC.

The chain employs TRBV27 and TRBJ1-1, with D possibly being TRBD1 (6 bases). The CDR3 extends over 15 amino acids. The germline CDR1 and CDR2 sequences are MNHEY and SMNVEV (reference sequence). V gave up 5 bases and J gave up 4 bases, with 17 bases separating them. As DNA, the CDR3 is TGTGCCAGCAGTCGCCAGAGGGGGGTGGGCACTGAAGCTTTCTTT. It encodes CASSRQRGVGTEAFF.

The J gene is TRBJ1-2, the V gene TRBV10-1; 7 bases match TRBD1. The length of the CDR3 is 14 residues. Germline CDR1 is WNHNN and CDR2 is SYGVQD (reference sequence). Trimming at V came to 2 bases and at J to 4 bases, leaving 4 bases not matched to a gene. CDR3 protein: CASSEDRVGYGYTF. The CDR3 DNA sequence: TGCGCCAGCAGTGAGGACAGGGTCGGCTATGGCTACACCTTC.

The V and J genes are TRBV6-4 and TRBJ2-1, with 10 bases lining up with TRBD2. Germline V CDR1 and CDR2: MRHNA, SNTAGT. The CDR3 has 15 amino acids. V lost 0 bases to trimming and J lost 6 bases; unmatched junction nucleotides: 2. CDR3 coding DNA: TGTGCCAGCAGTGACTCGAGCGGGGGGGCCAATGAGCAGTTCTTC. It encodes CASSDSSGGANEQFF.

The V gene is TRBV4-1, the J gene TRBJ2-5; D tentatively reads TRBD1 or TRBD2 (6 bases each). Trimming cost V 1 base and J 4 bases, with 10 bases left between them. Germline assignment: CDR1 MGHRA and CDR2 YSYEKL. CDR3 length equals 14 residues. CDR3 loop: CASSQVGGPETQYF. The CDR3 coding sequence is TGCGCCAGCAGCCAAGTAGGGGGGCCAGAGACCCAGTACTTC.

The chain has TRBV29-1 and TRBJ2-3; 7 positions agree with TRBD2. The CDR3 covers 13 residues. Germline CDR1 SQVTM, CDR2 ANQGSEA. V lost 4 bases, J lost 5 bases, and 6 bases stayed unmatched. For the CDR3, the DNA is TGCAGCGTTGCGTGGGGGGGAGGAGATACGCAGTATTTT. This codes for CSVAWGGGDTQYF.

This clone was detected only once. The chain combines TRBV5-6 with TRBJ2-3; tentatively, D is TRBD2 (7 bases). CDR1 is SGHDT, CDR2 YYEEEE, per germline. Trimming shortened V by 2 bases and J by 8 bases, and 9 bases separated the two germline ends. This CDR3 is 12 amino acids long. Here the CDR3 reads CASSFRGATQYF. The CDR3 nucleotides are TGTGCCAGCAGCTTTCGGGGGGCTACGCAGTATTTT. The full variable domain, rest sourced from reference TRBV5-6 and TRBJ2-3, is DAGVTQSPTHLIKTRGQQVTLRCSPKSGHDTVSWYQQALGQGPQFIFQYYEEEERQRGNFPDRFSGHQFPNYSSELNVNALLLGDSALYLCASSFRGATQYFGPGTRLTVL.

The gene calls are TRBV30 and TRBJ1-1, with 8 positions matching TRBD1. This CDR3 is 17 amino acids long. Per germline, CDR1 GTSNPN and CDR2 SVGIG (reference sequence). Germline trimming cut 3 bases from V and 1 base from J; bases unmatched to any gene: 13. This chain's CDR3 is CAWRPDRVWASNTEAFF. The CDR3 nucleotides are TGTGCCTGGAGACCGGACAGGGTCTGGGCCTCGAACACTGAAGCTTTCTTT.

The chain joins TRBV13 to TRBJ1-5, with TRBD1 as a possible D gene (5 bases). Trimming stripped 3 bases from V and 4 bases from J, with 10 bases between. This CDR3 has 14 amino acids. Germline CDR1 PRHDT, CDR2 FYEKMQ (reference sequence). DNA of the CDR3: TGTGCCAGCAGCTTGGGGCCTATGAATCAGCCCCAGCATTTT. It is translated as CASSLGPMNQPQHF.

This clone was detected only once. The V call is TRBV14, the J call TRBJ1-3; 7 bases match TRBD1. Losses at the gene ends were 4 bases for V and 4 bases for J; bases not matched to a gene: 1. The germline CDR1 and CDR2 sequences are SGHDN and FVKESK. This CDR3 region has 13 residues. The CDR3 DNA sequence: TGTGCCAGCAGCCCGACAGGGGGAAACACCATATATTTT. Translation gives CASSPTGGNTIYF.

By frequency in the sample, this clone is large. The V and J genes are TRBV4-1 and TRBJ2-3; the match to TRBD2 covers 10 bases. The germline gives CDR1 MGHRA, CDR2 YSYEKL. The CDR3 runs 15 residues. Unmatched junction bases numbered 4, after V lost 5 bases and J lost 2 bases. The CDR3 sequence: CASSYLAGATDTQYF. The CDR3 DNA reads TGCGCCAGCAGCTACCTAGCGGGGGCCACAGATACGCAGTATTTT.

This clone was observed a few times. V and J are TRBV5-6 and TRBJ2-5, with D unclear. V dropped 0 bases and J dropped 2 bases, with 8 bases sitting between them. The CDR3 totals 14 residues. Germline CDR1 is SGHDT and CDR2 is YYEEEE. The CDR3 DNA is TGTGCCAGCAGCTTGGAGGCATCGCAAGAGACCCAGTACTTC. Its protein is CASSLEASQETQYF.

This clone was counted a few times. This rearrangement joins TRBV4-1 to TRBJ2-1, with 9 nucleotides matching TRBD2. V shed 0 bases and J 0 bases; nucleotides not matched to a gene: 9. CDR3 size: 19 residues. From germline, CDR1 is MGHRA and CDR2 YSYEKL. The CDR3 nucleotides are TGCGCCAGCAGCCAAGATTTGATAGCGGGGGCTAGCTCCTACAATGAGCAGTTCTTC. This codes for CASSQDLIAGASSYNEQFF.